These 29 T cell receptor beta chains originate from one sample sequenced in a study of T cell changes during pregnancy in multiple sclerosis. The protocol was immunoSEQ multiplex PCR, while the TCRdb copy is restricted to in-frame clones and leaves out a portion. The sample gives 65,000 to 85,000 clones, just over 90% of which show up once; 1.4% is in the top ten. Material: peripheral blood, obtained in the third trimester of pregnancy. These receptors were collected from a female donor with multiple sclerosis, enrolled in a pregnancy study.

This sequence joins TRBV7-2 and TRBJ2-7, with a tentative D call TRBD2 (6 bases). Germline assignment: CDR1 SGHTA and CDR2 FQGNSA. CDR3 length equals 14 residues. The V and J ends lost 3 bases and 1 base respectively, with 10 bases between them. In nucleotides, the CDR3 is TGTGCCAGCAGCTTCCAGGGAGGATCCTACGAGCAGTACTTC. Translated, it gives CASSFQGGSYEQYF.

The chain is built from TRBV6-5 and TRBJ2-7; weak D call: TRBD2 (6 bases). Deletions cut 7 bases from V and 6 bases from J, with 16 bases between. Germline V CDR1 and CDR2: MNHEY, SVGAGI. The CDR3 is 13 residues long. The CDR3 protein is CASKRGGSREQYF. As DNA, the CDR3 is TGTGCCAGCAAGAGGGGAGGCTCACGCGAGCAGTACTTC.

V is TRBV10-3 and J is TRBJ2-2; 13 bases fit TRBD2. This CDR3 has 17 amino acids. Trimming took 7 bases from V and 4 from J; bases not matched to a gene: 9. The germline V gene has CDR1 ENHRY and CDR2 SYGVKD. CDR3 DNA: TGTGCCATCAAGGCGACTAGCGGGGGGCTCAGCACCGGGGAGCTGTTTTTT. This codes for CAIKATSGGLSTGELFF.

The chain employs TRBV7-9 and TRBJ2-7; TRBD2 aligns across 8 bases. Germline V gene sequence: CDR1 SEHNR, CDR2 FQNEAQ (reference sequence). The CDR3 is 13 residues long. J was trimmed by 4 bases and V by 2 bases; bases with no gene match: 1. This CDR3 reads CASSLSGGYEQYF. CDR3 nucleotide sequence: TGTGCCAGCAGCTTAAGCGGGGGATACGAGCAGTACTTC. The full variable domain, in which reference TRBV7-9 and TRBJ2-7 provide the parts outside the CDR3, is DTGVSQNPRHKITKRGQNVTFRCDPISEHNRLYWYRQTLGQGPEFLTYFQNEAQLEKSRLLSDRFSAERPKGSFSTLEIQRTEQGDSAMYLCASSLSGGYEQYFGPGTRLTVT.

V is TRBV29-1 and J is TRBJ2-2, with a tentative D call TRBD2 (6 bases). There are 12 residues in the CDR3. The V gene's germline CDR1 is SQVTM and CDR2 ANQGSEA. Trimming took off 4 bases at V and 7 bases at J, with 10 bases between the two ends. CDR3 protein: CSVGREIGELFF. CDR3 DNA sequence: TGCAGCGTTGGACGGGAGATCGGGGAGCTGTTTTTT.

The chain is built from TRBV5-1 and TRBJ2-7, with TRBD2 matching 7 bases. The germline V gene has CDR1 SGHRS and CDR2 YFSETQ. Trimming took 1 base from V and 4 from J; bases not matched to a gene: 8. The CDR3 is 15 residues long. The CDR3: CASSLLSGGNYEQYF. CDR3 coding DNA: TGCGCCAGCAGCTTGCTCTCGGGGGGAAATTACGAGCAGTACTTC.

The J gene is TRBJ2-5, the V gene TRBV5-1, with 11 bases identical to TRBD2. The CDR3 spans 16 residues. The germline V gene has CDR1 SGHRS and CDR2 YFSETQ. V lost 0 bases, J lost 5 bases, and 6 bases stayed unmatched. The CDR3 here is CASSLEASGGQETQYF. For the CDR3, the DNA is TGCGCCAGCAGCTTGGAAGCTAGCGGGGGGCAGGAGACCCAGTACTTC.

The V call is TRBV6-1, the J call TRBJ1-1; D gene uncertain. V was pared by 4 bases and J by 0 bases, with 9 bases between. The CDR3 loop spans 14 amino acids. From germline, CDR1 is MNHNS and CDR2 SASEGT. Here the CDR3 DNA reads TGTGCCAGCAGTGCGCGACTCTTGAACACTGAAGCTTTCTTT. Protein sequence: CASSARLLNTEAFF.

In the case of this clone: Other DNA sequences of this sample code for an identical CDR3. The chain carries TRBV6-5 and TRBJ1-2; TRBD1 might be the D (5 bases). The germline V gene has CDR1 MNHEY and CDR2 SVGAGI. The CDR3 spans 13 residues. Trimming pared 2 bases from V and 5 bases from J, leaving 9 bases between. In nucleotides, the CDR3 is TGTGCCAGCAGTTACAGGGCAGGGTATGGCTACACCTTC. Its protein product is CASSYRAGYGYTF.

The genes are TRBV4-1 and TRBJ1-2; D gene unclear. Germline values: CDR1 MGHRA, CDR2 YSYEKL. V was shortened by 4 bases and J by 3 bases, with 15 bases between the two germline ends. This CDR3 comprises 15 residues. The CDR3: CASSLRALEDYGYTF. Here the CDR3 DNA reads TGCGCCAGCAGCCTACGAGCCCTCGAGGACTATGGCTACACCTTC.

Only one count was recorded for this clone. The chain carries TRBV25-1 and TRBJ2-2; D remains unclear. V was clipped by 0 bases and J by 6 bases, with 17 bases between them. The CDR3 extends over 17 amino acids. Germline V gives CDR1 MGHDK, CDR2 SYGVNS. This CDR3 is CASSEYGRPSSPGELFF. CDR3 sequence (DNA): TGTGCCAGCAGTGAATATGGCAGGCCTTCTTCACCCGGGGAGCTGTTTTTT.

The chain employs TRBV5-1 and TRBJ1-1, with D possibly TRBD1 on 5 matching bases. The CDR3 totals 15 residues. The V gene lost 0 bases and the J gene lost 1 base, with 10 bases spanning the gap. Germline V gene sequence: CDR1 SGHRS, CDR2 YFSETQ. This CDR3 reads CASSLDGGWNTEAFF. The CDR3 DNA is TGCGCCAGCAGCTTGGATGGGGGGTGGAACACTGAAGCTTTCTTT.

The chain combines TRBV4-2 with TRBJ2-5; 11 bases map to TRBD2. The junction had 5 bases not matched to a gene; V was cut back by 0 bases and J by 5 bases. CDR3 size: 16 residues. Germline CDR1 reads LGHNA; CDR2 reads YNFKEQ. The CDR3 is CASSQDPSGGMETQYF. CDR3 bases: TGTGCCAGCAGCCAAGACCCTAGCGGGGGGATGGAGACCCAGTACTTC.

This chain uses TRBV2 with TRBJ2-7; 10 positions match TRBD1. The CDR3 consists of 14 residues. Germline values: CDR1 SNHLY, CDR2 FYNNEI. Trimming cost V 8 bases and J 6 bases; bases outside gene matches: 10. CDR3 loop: CASERRDRGPEQYF. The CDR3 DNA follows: TGTGCCAGCGAGAGGCGGGACAGGGGTCCCGAGCAGTACTTC.

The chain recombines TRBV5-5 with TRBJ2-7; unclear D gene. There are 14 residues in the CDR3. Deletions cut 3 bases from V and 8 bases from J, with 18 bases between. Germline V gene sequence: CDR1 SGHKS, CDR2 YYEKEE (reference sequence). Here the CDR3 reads CASSSLTDSGKQYF. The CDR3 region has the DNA TGTGCCAGCAGCTCCTTGACCGACTCCGGCAAGCAGTACTTC.

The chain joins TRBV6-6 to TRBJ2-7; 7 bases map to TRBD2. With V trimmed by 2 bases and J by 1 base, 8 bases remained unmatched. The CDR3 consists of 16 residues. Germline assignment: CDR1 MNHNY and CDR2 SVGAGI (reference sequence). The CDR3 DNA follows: TGTGCCAGCAGTTACCAGCGGCTAGCGGTATCCTACGAGCAGTACTTC. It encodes CASSYQRLAVSYEQYF.

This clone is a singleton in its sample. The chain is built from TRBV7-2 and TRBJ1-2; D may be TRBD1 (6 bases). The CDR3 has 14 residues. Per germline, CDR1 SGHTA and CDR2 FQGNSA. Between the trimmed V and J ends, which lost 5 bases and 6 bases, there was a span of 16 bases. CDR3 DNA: TGTGCCAGCAGCCGCCGGGGGGGGGCTAATGGCTACACCTTC. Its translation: CASSRRGGANGYTF. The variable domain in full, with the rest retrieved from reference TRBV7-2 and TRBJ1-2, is GAGVSQSPSNKVTEKGKDVELRCDPISGHTALYWYRQSLGQGLEFLIYFQGNSAPDKSGLPSDRFSAERTGGSVSTLTIQRTQQEDSAVYLCASSRRGGANGYTFGSGTRLTVV.

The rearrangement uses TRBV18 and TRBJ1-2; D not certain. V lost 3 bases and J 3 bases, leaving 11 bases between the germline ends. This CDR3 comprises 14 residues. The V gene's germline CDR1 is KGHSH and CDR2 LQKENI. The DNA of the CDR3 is TGTGCCAGCTCACCGTCCCCGGGAGACTATGGCTACACCTTC. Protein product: CASSPSPGDYGYTF.

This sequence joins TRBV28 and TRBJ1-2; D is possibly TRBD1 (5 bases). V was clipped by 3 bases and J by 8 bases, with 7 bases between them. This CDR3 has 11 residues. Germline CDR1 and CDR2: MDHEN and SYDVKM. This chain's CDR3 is CASSLTAGYTF. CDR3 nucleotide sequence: TGTGCCAGCAGTTTGACAGCCGGCTACACCTTC.

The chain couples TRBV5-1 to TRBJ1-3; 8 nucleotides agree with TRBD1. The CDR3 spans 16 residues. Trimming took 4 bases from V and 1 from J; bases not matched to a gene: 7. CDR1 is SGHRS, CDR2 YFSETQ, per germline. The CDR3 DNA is TGCGCCAGCAGCAGGGACAGGCCGGTATCTGGAAACACCATATATTTT. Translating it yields CASSRDRPVSGNTIYF.

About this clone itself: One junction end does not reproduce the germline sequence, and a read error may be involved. In DNA, the CDR3 is TGTGCCAGCAGCTTGCTCGCGGGGGTCCAAGAAACCCAGTACTTC. It encodes CASSLLAGVQETQYF. The chain joins TRBV5-4 to TRBJ2-5; TRBD2 agrees at 7 bases. This CDR3 is 15 amino acids long. CDR1 is SGHNT, CDR2 YYREEE, per germline (reference sequence).

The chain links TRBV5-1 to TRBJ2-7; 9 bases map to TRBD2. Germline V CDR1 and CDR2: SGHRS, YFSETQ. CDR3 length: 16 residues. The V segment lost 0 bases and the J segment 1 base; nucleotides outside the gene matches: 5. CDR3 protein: CASSLGSSGASYEQYF. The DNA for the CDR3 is TGCGCCAGCAGCTTGGGTTCTAGCGGGGCTTCCTACGAGCAGTACTTC.

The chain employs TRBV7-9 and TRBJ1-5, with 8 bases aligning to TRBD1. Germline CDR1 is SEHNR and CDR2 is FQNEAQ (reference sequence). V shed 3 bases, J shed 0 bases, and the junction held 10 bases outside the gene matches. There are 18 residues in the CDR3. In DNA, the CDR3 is TGTGCCAGCAGCTTGAGTGACGACAGGGGTAGTAGCAATCAGCCCCAGCATTTT. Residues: CASSLSDDRGSSNQPQHF.

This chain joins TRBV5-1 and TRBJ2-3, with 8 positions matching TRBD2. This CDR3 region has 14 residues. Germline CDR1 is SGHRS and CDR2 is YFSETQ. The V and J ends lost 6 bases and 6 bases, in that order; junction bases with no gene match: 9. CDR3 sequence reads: CASTGGALEDTQYF. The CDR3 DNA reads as TGCGCCAGCACGGGGGGGGCGCTTGAGGATACGCAGTATTTT.

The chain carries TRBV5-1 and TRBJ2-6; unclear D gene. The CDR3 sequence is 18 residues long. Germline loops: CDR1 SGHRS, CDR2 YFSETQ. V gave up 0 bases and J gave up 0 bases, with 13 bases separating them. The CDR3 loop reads CASSLVYVGNSGANVLTF. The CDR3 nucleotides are TGCGCCAGCAGCTTGGTTTATGTTGGCAACTCTGGGGCCAACGTCCTGACTTTC.

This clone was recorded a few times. CDR3 region: CASSPAGPQPQHF. CDR3 coding DNA: TGTGCCAGCTCACCGGCAGGTCCTCAGCCCCAGCATTTT. This rearrangement joins TRBV18 to TRBJ1-5, with D unclear. V was pared by 3 bases and J by 6 bases, with 9 bases between. The V gene's germline CDR1 is KGHSH and CDR2 LQKENI. The CDR3 extends over 13 amino acids.

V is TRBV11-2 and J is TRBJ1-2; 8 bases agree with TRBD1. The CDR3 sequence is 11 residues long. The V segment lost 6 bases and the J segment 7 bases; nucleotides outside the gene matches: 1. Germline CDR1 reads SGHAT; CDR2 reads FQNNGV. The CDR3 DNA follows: TGTGCCAGCAGGACAGGGGCTGGCTACACCTTC. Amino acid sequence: CASRTGAGYTF.

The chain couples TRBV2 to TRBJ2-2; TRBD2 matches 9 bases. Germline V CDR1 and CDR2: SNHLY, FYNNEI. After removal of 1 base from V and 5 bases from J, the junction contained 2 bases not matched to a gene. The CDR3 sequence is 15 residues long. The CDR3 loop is CASSEDLAGTGELFF. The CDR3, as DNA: TGTGCCAGCAGTGAAGATCTAGCGGGGACCGGGGAGCTGTTTTTT.

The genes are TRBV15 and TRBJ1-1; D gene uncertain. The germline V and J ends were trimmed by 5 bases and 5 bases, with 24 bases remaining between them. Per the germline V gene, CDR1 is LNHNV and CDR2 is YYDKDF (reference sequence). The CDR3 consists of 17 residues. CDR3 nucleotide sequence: TGTGCCACCAGCTCCGGAGGGTTAGCACGCTCGGGGACTGAAGCTTTCTTT. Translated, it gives CATSSGGLARSGTEAFF.